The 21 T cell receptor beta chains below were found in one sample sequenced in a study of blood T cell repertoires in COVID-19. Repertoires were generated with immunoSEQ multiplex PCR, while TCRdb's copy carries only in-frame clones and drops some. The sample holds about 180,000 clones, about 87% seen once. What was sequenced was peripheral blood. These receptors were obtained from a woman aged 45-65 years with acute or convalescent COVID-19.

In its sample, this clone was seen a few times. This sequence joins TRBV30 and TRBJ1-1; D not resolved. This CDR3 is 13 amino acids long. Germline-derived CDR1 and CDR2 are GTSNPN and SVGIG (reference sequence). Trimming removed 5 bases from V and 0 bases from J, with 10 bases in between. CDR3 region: CAWFRRMNTEAFF. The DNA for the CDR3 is TGTGCCTGGTTTCGCAGGATGAACACTGAAGCTTTCTTT.

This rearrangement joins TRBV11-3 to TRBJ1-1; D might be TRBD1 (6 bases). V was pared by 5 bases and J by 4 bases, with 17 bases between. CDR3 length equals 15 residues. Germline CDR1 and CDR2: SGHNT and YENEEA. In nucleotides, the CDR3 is TGTGCCAGCAGCCCAGAGGGACAACACTCCACTGAAGCTTTCTTT. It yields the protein CASSPEGQHSTEAFF.

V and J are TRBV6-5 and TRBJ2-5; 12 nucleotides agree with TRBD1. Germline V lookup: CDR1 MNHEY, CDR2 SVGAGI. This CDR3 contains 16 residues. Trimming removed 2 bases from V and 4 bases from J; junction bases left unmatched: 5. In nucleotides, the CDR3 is TGTGCCAGCAGTTACGGGACAGGGGGCGCCCCAGAGACCCAGTACTTC. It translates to CASSYGTGGAPETQYF.

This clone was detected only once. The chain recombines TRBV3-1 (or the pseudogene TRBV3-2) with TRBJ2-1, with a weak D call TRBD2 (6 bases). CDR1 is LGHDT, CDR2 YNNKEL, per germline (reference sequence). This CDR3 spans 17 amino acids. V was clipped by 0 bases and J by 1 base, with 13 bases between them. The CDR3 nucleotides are TGTGCCAGCAGCCAAGAACTAGCTTTGGCGTCCTACAATGAGCAGTTCTTC. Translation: CASSQELALASYNEQFF.

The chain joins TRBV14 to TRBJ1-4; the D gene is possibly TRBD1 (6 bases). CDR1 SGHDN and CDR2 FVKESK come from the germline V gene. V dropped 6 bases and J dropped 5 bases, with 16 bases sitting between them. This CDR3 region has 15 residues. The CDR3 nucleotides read TGTGCCAGCAGACCAGGGGCGGCGGAGAATGAAAAACTGTTTTTT. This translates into CASRPGAAENEKLFF.

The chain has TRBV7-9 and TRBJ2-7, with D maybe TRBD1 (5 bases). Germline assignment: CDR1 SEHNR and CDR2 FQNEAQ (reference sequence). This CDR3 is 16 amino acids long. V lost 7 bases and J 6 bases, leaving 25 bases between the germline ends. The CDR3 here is CASKGPGLSKEVEQYF. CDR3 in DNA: TGTGCCAGCAAAGGTCCAGGGCTGAGTAAAGAAGTCGAGCAGTACTTC.

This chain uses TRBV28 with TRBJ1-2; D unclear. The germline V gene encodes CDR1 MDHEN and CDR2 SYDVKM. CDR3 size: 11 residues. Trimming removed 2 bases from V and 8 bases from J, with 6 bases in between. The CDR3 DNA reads TGTGCCAGCAGTTTAGGCTGGGGCTACACCTTC. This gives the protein CASSLGWGYTF.

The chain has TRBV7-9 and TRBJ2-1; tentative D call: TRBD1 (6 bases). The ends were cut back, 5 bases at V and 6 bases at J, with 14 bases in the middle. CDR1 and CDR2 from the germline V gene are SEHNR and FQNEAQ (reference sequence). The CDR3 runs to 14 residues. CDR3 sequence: CASSAGVISNEQFF. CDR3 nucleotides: TGTGCCAGCAGCGCAGGGGTAATTAGCAATGAGCAGTTCTTC.

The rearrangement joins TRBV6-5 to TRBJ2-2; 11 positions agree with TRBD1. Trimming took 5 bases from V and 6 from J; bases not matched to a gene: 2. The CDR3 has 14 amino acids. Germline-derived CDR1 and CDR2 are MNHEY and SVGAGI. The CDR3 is CASSRDRGSGELFF. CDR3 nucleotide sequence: TGTGCCAGCAGTAGGGACAGGGGGTCCGGGGAGCTGTTTTTT.

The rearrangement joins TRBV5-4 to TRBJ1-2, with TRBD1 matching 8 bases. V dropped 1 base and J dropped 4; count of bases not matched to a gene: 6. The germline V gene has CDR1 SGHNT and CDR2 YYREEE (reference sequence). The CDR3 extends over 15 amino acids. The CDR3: CASSLTGGGGYGYTF. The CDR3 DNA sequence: TGTGCCAGCAGCTTGACAGGGGGAGGCGGCTATGGCTACACCTTC.

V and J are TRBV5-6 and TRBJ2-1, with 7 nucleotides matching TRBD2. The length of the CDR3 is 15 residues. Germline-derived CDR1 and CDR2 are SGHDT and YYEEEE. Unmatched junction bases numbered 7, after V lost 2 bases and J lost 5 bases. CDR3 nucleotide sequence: TGTGCCAGCAGCTTTTCCAGCGGGATACACAATGAGCAGTTCTTC. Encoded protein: CASSFSSGIHNEQFF.

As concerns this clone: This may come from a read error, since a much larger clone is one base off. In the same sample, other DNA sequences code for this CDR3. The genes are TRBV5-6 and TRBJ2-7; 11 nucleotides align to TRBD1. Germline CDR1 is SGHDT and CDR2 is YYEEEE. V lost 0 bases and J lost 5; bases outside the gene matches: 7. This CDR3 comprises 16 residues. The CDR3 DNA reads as TGTGCCAGCAGCTTGGTTGGGACAGGGGGGGGGCACGAGCAGTACTTC. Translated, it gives CASSLVGTGGGHEQYF.

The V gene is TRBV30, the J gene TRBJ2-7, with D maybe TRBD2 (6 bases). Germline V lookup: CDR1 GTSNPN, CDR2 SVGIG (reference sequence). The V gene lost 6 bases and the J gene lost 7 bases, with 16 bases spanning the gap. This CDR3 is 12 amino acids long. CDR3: CACCGAQVEQYF. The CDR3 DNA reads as TGTGCCTGTTGCGGGGCTCAGGTTGAGCAGTACTTC.

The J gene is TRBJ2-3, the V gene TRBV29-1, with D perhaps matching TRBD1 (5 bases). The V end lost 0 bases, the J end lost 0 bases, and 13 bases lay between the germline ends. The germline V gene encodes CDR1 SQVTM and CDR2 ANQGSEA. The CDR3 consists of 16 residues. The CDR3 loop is CSVEDYRTFSTDTQYF. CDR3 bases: TGCAGCGTTGAAGATTACCGGACATTCAGCACAGATACGCAGTATTTT.

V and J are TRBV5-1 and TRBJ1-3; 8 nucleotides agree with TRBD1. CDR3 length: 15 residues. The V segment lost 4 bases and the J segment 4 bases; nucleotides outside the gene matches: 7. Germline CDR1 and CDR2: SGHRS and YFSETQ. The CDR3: CASSEDRVEGNTIYF. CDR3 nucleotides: TGCGCCAGCAGCGAGGACAGGGTTGAGGGAAACACCATATATTTT.

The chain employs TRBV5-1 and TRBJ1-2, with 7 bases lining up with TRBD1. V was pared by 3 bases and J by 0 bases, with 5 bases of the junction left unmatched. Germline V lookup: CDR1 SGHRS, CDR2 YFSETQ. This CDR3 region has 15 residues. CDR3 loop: CASSSPGQTNYGYTF. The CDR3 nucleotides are TGCGCCAGCAGCTCCCCGGGACAGACTAACTATGGCTACACCTTC.

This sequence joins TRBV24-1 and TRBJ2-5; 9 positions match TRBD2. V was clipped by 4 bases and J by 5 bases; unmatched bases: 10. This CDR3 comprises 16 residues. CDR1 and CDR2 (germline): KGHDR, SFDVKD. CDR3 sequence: CATSDPLRGGPETQYF. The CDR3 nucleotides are TGTGCCACCAGTGACCCACTGCGGGGGGGCCCGGAGACCCAGTACTTC.

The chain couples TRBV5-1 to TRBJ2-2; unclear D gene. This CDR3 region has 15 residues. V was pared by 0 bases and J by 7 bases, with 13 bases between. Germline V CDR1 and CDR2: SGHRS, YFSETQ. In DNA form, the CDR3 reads TGCGCCAGCAGCTTGGTAACTGAGAGGATCGGGGAGCTGTTTTTT. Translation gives CASSLVTERIGELFF.

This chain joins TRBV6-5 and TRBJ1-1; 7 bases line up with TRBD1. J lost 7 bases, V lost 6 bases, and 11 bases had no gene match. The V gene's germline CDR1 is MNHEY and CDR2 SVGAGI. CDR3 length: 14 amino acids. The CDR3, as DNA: TGTGCCAGCAGACCGATTACAGGGGTTAATGAAGCTTTCTTT. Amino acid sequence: CASRPITGVNEAFF.

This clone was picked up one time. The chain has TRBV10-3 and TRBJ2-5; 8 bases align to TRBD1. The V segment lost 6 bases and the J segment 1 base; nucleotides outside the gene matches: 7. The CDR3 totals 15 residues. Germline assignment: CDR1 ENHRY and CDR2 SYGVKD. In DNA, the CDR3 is TGTGCCATCAGGAAAGACAGGGGAGGCCAAGAGACCCAGTACTTC. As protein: CAIRKDRGGQETQYF.

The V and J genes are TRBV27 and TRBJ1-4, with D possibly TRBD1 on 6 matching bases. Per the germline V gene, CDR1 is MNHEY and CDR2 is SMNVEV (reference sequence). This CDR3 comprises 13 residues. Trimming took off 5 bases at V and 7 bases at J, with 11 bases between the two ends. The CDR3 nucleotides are TGTGCCAGCAGTGTTTACAGGGCTGAAAAACTGTTTTTT. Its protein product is CASSVYRAEKLFF.